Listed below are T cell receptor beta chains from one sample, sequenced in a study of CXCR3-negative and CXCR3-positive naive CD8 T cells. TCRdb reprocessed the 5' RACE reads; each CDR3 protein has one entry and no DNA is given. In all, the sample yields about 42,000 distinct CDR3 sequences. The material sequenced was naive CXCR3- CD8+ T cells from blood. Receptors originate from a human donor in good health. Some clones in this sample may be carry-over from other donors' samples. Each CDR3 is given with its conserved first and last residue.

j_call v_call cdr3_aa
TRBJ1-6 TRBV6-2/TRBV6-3 CASSSYTADPNSPLHF
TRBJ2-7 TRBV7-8 CASTEYTGFLEQYF
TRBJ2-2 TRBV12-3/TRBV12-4 CASSFPTSVGTGELFF
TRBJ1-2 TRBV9 CASSVVGAGNYGYTF
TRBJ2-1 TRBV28 CASSLSPVAGRYNEQFF
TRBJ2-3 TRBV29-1 CSGPGLTSTDTQYF
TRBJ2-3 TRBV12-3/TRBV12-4 CASSLSSPADTQYF
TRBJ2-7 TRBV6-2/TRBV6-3 CASSPSWYNYEQYF
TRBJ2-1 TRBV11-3 CASSLDWTSGYNEQFF
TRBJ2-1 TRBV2 CASVGAYGNEQFF
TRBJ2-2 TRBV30 CAWSVSDAGELFF
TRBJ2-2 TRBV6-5 CASSLGTGDTGELFF
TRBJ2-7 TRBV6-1 CASSEGRTYEQYF
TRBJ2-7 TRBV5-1 CASSPTGAPAYEQYF
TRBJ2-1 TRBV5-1 CASSLGWNNEQFF
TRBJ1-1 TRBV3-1 CASSQGWLGAFF
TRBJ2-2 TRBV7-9 CASSLGLPGTGELFF
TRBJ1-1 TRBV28 CASSFPPGREAFF
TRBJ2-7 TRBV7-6 CASSFRDRASEQYF
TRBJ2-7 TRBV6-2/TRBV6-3 CASSYGDPSGASYEQYF
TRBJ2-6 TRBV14 CASSQEALAVSGANVLTF
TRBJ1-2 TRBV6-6 CASRTVYGYTF
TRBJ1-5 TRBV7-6 CASSLGDFQPQHF